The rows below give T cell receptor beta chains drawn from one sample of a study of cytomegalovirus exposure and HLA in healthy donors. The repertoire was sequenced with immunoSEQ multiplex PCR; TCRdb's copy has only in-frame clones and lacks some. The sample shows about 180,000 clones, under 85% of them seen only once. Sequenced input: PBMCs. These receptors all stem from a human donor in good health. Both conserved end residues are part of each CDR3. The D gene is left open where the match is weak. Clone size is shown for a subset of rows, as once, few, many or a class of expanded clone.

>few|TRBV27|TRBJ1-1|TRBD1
TGTGCCAGCAGTTTAAGTTCAGGGGGGCCCAAGGAGGTTTTCTTT
CASSLSSGGPKEVFF
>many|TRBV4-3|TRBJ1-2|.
TGCGCCAGCAGCCAAGATCGAGGGAATTCTAACTATGGCTACACCTTC
CASSQDRGNSNYGYTF
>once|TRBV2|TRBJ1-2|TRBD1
TGTGCCAGCAGTGAAGGTGACAGGGGGCGATTCTATGGCTACACCTTC
CASSEGDRGRFYGYTF
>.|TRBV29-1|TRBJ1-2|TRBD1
TGCAGCGTTGAGAGGGACAGGGCCCAAATGGGGGGCTACACCTTC
CSVERDRAQMGGYTF
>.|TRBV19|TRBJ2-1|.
TGTGCCAGTAGTGTAGCTAGCAACAATGAGCAGTTCTTC
CASSVASNNEQFF
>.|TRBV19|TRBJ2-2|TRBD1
TGTGCCAGTAGGGGGACAGGACACGACACCGGGGAGCTGTTTTTT
CASRGTGHDTGELFF
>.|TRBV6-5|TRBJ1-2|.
TGTGCCAGCAGTTACTCGGGGGCGGGGGGTGGCTACACCTTC
CASSYSGAGGGYTF
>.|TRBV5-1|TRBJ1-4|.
TGCGCCAGCAGCTTGGTGGGCCAGGGCCATAATGAAAAACTGTTTTTT
CASSLVGQGHNEKLFF
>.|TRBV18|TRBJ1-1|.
TGTGCCAGCTCGACCGAAGGGGGTACTGAAGCTTTCTTT
CASSTEGGTEAFF
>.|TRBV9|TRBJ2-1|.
TGTGCCAGCAGCGTAGGGTGGGGGGGCGCAAATGAGCAGTTCTTC
CASSVGWGGANEQFF
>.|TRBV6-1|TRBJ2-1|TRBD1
TGTGCCAGCAGGGAACCCGTGGGGACAGGGAAGCAGTTCTTC
CASREPVGTGKQFF
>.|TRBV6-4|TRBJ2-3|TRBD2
TGTGCCAGCAGTACTAGCGGGGGGGAGGATACGCAGTATTTT
CASSTSGGEDTQYF
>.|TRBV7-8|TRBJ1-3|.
TGTGCCAGCAGCCCCCGGGGGGACTCTGGAAACACCATATATTTT
CASSPRGDSGNTIYF
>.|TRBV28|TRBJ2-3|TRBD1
TGTGCCAGCAGTCCCTCCCCGGGTGCAGGGGGCGACACAGATACGCAGTATTTT
CASSPSPGAGGDTDTQYF
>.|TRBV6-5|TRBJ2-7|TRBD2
TGTGCCAGCAGTGGGAGCGGGGGGGCCTTCGAGCAGTACTTC
CASSGSGGAFEQYF
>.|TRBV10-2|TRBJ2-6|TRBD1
TGCGCCAGCAGTGATGCAGGGGGCGGTGGGGCCAACGTCCTGACTTTC
CASSDAGGGGANVLTF
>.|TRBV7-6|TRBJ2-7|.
TGTGCCAGCAGCATGAGTTCCTACGAGCAGTACTTC
CASSMSSYEQYF
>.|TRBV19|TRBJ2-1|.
TGTGCCAGTAGTATAGTTTCAGGGTACAATGAGCAGTTCTTC
CASSIVSGYNEQFF